These 27 T cell receptor beta chains were sequenced from one sample in a study of T cells in localized non-small cell lung cancer. The protocol was immunoSEQ multiplex PCR, while the TCRdb copy is restricted to in-frame clones and leaves out a portion. In the table there are about 39,000 clones, about 85% of which are singletons. Sequenced here: PBMCs, sampled before any cancer treatment. The receptors were sampled from a woman aged 35 to 75 with stage II squamous cell lung carcinoma.

This clone was counted only a few times. The CDR3 nucleotides are TGCGCCAGCAGCCAAGTTGAAGCGGCGGGTGAGCAGTTCTTC. It encodes CASSQVEAAGEQFF. V gene TRBV4-3 combines with J gene TRBJ2-1; a weak D match, TRBD2 (5 bases). The length of the CDR3 is 14 residues. V was cut by 1 base and J by 9 bases, with 13 bases left in between. The germline V gene encodes CDR1 LGHNA and CDR2 YSLEER.

The V call is TRBV7-9, the J call TRBJ2-1; D not resolved. The V end lost 3 bases, the J end lost 8 bases, and 11 bases lay between the germline ends. CDR1 is SEHNR, CDR2 FQNEAQ, per germline (reference sequence). The CDR3 covers 13 residues. DNA of the CDR3: TGTGCCAGCAGCTTTATTCCGGGCCATGAGCAGTTCTTC. Translated, it gives CASSFIPGHEQFF.

The chain has TRBV28 and TRBJ2-4; 7 bases match TRBD1. This CDR3 contains 13 residues. V shed 4 bases, J shed 9 bases, and the junction held 6 bases outside the gene matches. Germline CDR1 is MDHEN and CDR2 is SYDVKM. This chain's CDR3 is CASSYRGQGIQYF. The CDR3 DNA reads TGTGCCAGCAGTTACAGGGGCCAAGGCATTCAGTACTTC.

CDR3 in DNA: TGTGCCAGCAGCTCCGGACTAGCGCGGCCCGGGGAGCTGTTTTTT. It specifies CASSSGLARPGELFF. The chain carries TRBV7-2 and TRBJ2-2, with 9 bases fitting TRBD2. This CDR3 has 15 residues. Germline CDR1 SGHTA, CDR2 FQGNSA. V lost 4 bases and J lost 6; bases outside the gene matches: 6. Based on the CDR3 plus reference TRBV7-2 and TRBJ2-2, the full variable domain is GAGVSQSPSNKVTEKGKDVELRCDPISGHTALYWYRQSLGQGLEFLIYFQGNSAPDKSGLPSDRFSAERTGGSVSTLTIQRTQQEDSAVYLCASSSGLARPGELFFGEGSRLTVL.

This clone was picked up a small number of times. V usage is TRBV29-1 and J usage is TRBJ1-4; D is possibly TRBD1 (6 bases). The CDR3 consists of 13 residues. Germline V CDR1 and CDR2: SQVTM, ANQGSEA. Trimming removed 6 bases from V and 1 base from J, with 9 bases in between. As DNA, the CDR3 is TGCAGCGTCCTCAGGGGAACTAATGAAAAACTGTTTTTT. Amino acids: CSVLRGTNEKLFF.

The gene calls are TRBV7-9 and TRBJ1-3; D is ambiguous. Per germline, CDR1 SEHNR and CDR2 FQNEAQ (reference sequence). Trimming removed 10 bases at V and 3 bases at J, with 7 bases between. The CDR3 is 11 amino acids. The CDR3 loop is CATTGGNTIYF. The DNA of the CDR3 is TGTGCCACCACGGGTGGAAACACCATATATTTT. Combining the CDR3 with reference TRBV7-9 and TRBJ1-3 gives the whole variable domain DTGVSQNPRHKITKRGQNVTFRCDPISEHNRLYWYRQTLGQGPEFLTYFQNEAQLEKSRLLSDRFSAERPKGSFSTLEIQRTEQGDSAMYLCATTGGNTIYFGEGSWLTVV.

CDR3 region: CASSSGTGGQETQYF. In DNA form, the CDR3 reads TGTGCCAGCAGCTCCGGGACAGGGGGACAAGAGACCCAGTACTTC. This chain links TRBV7-2 with TRBJ2-5; 11 positions match TRBD1. Germline loops: CDR1 SGHTA, CDR2 FQGNSA. The CDR3 extends over 15 amino acids. After removal of 4 bases from V and 2 bases from J, the junction contained 3 bases not matched to a gene.

The chain recombines TRBV5-6 with TRBJ2-3; 8 bases line up with TRBD2. Looked up from germline, CDR1 is SGHDT and CDR2 is YYEEEE. J lost 4 bases, V lost 0 bases, and 4 bases had no gene match. The CDR3 loop spans 15 amino acids. The CDR3 loop is CASSLAGLAADTQYF. The CDR3 nucleotides read TGTGCCAGCAGCTTGGCCGGACTAGCAGCAGATACGCAGTATTTT.

This clone was detected only once. The rearrangement uses TRBV6-1 and TRBJ1-2; D unresolved. The CDR3 consists of 13 residues. V shed 5 bases and J shed 8 bases, with 15 bases lying between them. The germline CDR1 and CDR2 sequences are MNHNS and SASEGT. This CDR3 reads CASSPPDPTGYTF. Here the CDR3 DNA reads TGTGCCAGCAGTCCCCCTGACCCAACGGGCTACACCTTC.

The rearrangement uses TRBV4-2 and TRBJ2-5; TRBD2 matches 12 bases. This CDR3 has 16 residues. The trim removed 2 bases at V and 1 base at J, leaving 2 bases unmatched. Germline CDR1 LGHNA, CDR2 YNFKEQ. CDR3 protein: CASSQRGLAGQETQYF. The DNA for the CDR3 is TGTGCCAGCAGCCAAAGGGGACTAGCGGGCCAAGAGACCCAGTACTTC.

This clone occurred once. The chain recombines TRBV29-1 with TRBJ2-7; 8 nucleotides line up with TRBD2. The length of the CDR3 is 14 residues. Germline V CDR1 and CDR2: SQVTM, ANQGSEA. J gave up 10 bases and V 6 bases, and 17 bases lay outside the gene matches. The CDR3 region has the DNA TGCAGCGTCCTCAGCGGGGGAGTATCCCCATCCCAGTACTTC. This encodes CSVLSGGVSPSQYF.

The CDR3 region is CASSLDGPRATEAFF. The CDR3 bases are TGTGCCAGCAGCCTGGACGGTCCGCGGGCGACTGAAGCTTTCTTT. V is TRBV5-4 and J is TRBJ1-1; D gene ambiguous. V dropped 4 bases and J dropped 5 bases, with 18 bases sitting between them. Germline V gene sequence: CDR1 SGHNT, CDR2 YYREEE (reference sequence). CDR3 length equals 15 residues. Looking up the rest from reference TRBV5-4 and TRBJ1-1 gives the full variable domain: ETGVTQSPTHLIKTRGQQVTLRCSSQSGHNTVSWYQQALGQGPQFIFQYYREEENGRGNFPPRFSGLQFPNYSSELNVNALELDDSALYLCASSLDGPRATEAFFGQGTRLTVV.

J is TRBJ2-7 and V is TRBV10-1, with TRBD2 matching over 11 bases. Per the germline V gene, CDR1 is WNHNN and CDR2 is SYGVQD (reference sequence). The V gene end was trimmed by 2 bases and the J gene end by 4 bases; junction bases not matched to a gene: 7. This CDR3 is built from 16 residues. The CDR3 region has the DNA TGCGCCAGCAGTGAGGGACACGGGACTAGCGGTTACGAGCAGTACTTC. This gives the protein CASSEGHGTSGYEQYF.

The rearrangement links TRBV4-2 to TRBJ2-1; perhaps D is TRBD1 or TRBD2 (5 bases each). The CDR3 length is 17 residues. Germline CDR1 and CDR2: LGHNA and YNFKEQ. Trimming removed 2 bases from V and 0 bases from J, with 14 bases in between. This CDR3 is CASSQLPGTDSYNEQFF. CDR3 DNA sequence: TGTGCCAGCAGCCAACTCCCCGGGACGGACTCCTACAATGAGCAGTTCTTC.

The rearrangement links TRBV5-8 to TRBJ1-3; the match to TRBD1 covers 7 bases. From germline, CDR1 is SGHTS and CDR2 YDEGEE. Trimming at V came to 7 bases and at J to 0 bases, leaving 4 bases not matched to a gene. The CDR3 consists of 14 residues. CDR3 bases: TGTGCCAGCTTTGGACAGGACTCTGGAAACACCATATATTTT. Protein product: CASFGQDSGNTIYF. The full variable domain, completed using reference TRBV5-8 and TRBJ1-3, is EAGVTQSPTHLIKTRGQQATLRCSPISGHTSVYWYQQALGLGLQFLLWYDEGEERNRGNFPPRFSGRQFPNYSSELNVNALELEDSALYLCASFGQDSGNTIYFGEGSWLTVV.

There are many counts of this clone. The chain carries TRBV10-3 and TRBJ2-2, with D possibly being TRBD1 (6 bases). Trimming removed 6 bases at V and 0 bases at J, with 17 bases between. The CDR3 is made up of 17 amino acids. The germline V gene encodes CDR1 ENHRY and CDR2 SYGVKD. The CDR3 loop reads CAISTNQQGTNTGELFF. In nucleotides, the CDR3 is TGTGCCATCAGCACCAACCAACAGGGAACGAACACCGGGGAGCTGTTTTTT.

This clone was picked up one time. The V gene is TRBV6-5, the J gene TRBJ1-1; D is uncertain. The germline CDR1 and CDR2 sequences are MNHEY and SVGAGI. The CDR3 is 13 residues long. The ends were cut back, 3 bases at V and 0 bases at J, with 5 bases in the middle. The chain's CDR3 is CASSYSMNTEAFF. The DNA for the CDR3 is TGTGCCAGCAGTTATAGCATGAACACTGAAGCTTTCTTT.

The CDR3 DNA follows: TGTGCCAGCAGTTTCGAACGAGGGGCAAAGGATGGAAACACCATATATTTT. Translating it yields CASSFERGAKDGNTIYF. The chain recombines TRBV28 with TRBJ1-3; tentative D call: TRBD1 (5 bases). The CDR3 spans 17 residues. Trimming pared 3 bases from V and 3 bases from J, leaving 18 bases between. In germline, CDR1 is MDHEN, CDR2 SYDVKM.

The genes are TRBV5-1 and TRBJ1-1; D might be TRBD1 (5 bases). The CDR3 runs 13 residues. Germline V gene lookup returns CDR1 SGHRS and CDR2 YFSETQ. Trimming removed 1 base at V and 5 bases at J, with 9 bases between. DNA for the CDR3: TGCGCCAGCAGCTTGCTGGGGGATACTGAAGCTTTCTTT. Protein product: CASSLLGDTEAFF. Combining the CDR3 with reference TRBV5-1 and TRBJ1-1 gives the whole variable domain KAGVTQTPRYLIKTRGQQVTLSCSPISGHRSVSWYQQTPGQGLQFLFEYFSETQRNKGNFPGRFSGRQFSNSRSEMNVSTLELGDSALYLCASSLLGDTEAFFGQGTRLTVV.

This rearrangement joins TRBV13 to TRBJ2-2; TRBD2 agrees at 9 bases. Trimming took 1 base from V and 1 from J; bases not matched to a gene: 1. The CDR3 sequence is 16 residues long. Germline CDR1 PRHDT, CDR2 FYEKMQ (reference sequence). The CDR3: CASSLEAGGNTGELFF. The CDR3 DNA reads as TGTGCCAGCAGCTTAGAAGCGGGAGGGAACACCGGGGAGCTGTTTTTT.

J is TRBJ2-7 and V is TRBV6-6; D may be TRBD2 (5 bases). Per germline, CDR1 MNHNY and CDR2 SVGAGI (reference sequence). The CDR3 has 14 residues. V lost 6 bases to trimming and J lost 3 bases, with 15 bases between them. CDR3 residues: CASRTQTGDYEQYV. The CDR3, as DNA: TGTGCCAGCAGGACTCAGACCGGGGACTACGAGCAGTACGTC.

The gene calls are TRBV28 and TRBJ1-2, with 7 bases aligning to TRBD1. Germline CDR1 is MDHEN and CDR2 is SYDVKM. The junction had 15 bases not matched to a gene; V was cut back by 4 bases and J by 7 bases. The CDR3 covers 16 residues. The CDR3: CASSYKGLPGGGGYTF. CDR3 DNA sequence: TGTGCCAGCAGTTACAAGGGGTTACCAGGGGGAGGTGGCTACACCTTC.

This clone was observed once. The chain links TRBV5-8 to TRBJ2-1; 14 nucleotides line up with TRBD2. The V gene's germline CDR1 is SGHTS and CDR2 YDEGEE. This CDR3 spans 19 amino acids. V gave up 2 bases and J gave up 5 bases; unmatched junction bases: 12. CDR3 in DNA: TGTGCCAGCAGCTTTCTTGGGACTAGCGGGAGTAGGTCGGACAATGAGCAGTTCTTC. Translated: CASSFLGTSGSRSDNEQFF.

This sequence joins TRBV25-1 and TRBJ1-2, with D possibly being TRBD1 (6 bases). From germline, CDR1 is MGHDK and CDR2 SYGVNS. This CDR3 contains 13 residues. Trimming left V 2 bases short and J 6 bases short, with 10 bases between. DNA of the CDR3: TGTGCCAGCAGTGAAGGGAGGGGGGATGGCTACACCTTC. Translated: CASSEGRGDGYTF.

J is TRBJ2-3 and V is TRBV6-4; D is tentatively TRBD1 or TRBD2 (5 bases each). V was shortened by 0 bases and J by 5 bases, with 12 bases between the two germline ends. The CDR3 has 15 residues. From germline, CDR1 is MRHNA and CDR2 SNTAGT. CDR3 in DNA: TGTGCCAGCAGTGACTCGAGTCGGGGCGGAGATACGCAGTATTTT. It is translated as CASSDSSRGGDTQYF.

The CDR3 DNA reads TGTGCCAGCAGCCAAGAGGTTCGAGCGGGGGGGCCGGGTGAGCAGTTCTTC. Amino acids: CASSQEVRAGGPGEQFF. The chain has TRBV4-2 and TRBJ2-1, with TRBD2 identical over 10 bases. The CDR3 is made up of 17 amino acids. V trimming: 0 bases; J trimming: 9 bases; junction bases outside the gene matches: 11. Germline CDR1 is LGHNA and CDR2 is YNFKEQ.

This chain joins TRBV6-1 and TRBJ2-5; D is undetermined. The V and J ends lost 2 bases and 7 bases respectively, with 14 bases between them. Looked up from germline, CDR1 is MNHNS and CDR2 is SASEGT. This CDR3 spans 14 amino acids. Here the CDR3 DNA reads TGTGCCAGCAGTGAATCCGGGTCGGGTGGGACCCAGTACTTC. Its translation: CASSESGSGGTQYF.